Below, 9 T cell receptor beta chains from the same sample are listed, as sequenced in a study of CD8+ T cells in alopecia areata. Extracted RNA was reverse transcribed into cDNA, the sequencing template. Some clones are missing from TCRdb's copy, which holds only in-frame ones; the method was immunoSEQ multiplex PCR. In the table there are roughly 170,000 clones, about 60% of which are singletons. Treatment here: oral pan-JAK inhibitor, 5-10 mg twice daily. Material: CD8+ T cells sorted from blood, obtained at week 24, from a patient treated with tofacitinib. These receptor sequences come from a human donor with alopecia areata.

The chain employs TRBV5-4 and TRBJ1-2, with a tentative D call TRBD1 (5 bases). The V end was cut by 5 bases, the J end by 4 bases, with 15 bases between. The CDR3 is made up of 14 amino acids. CDR1 and CDR2 (germline): SGHNT, YYREEE (reference sequence). CDR3 nucleotide sequence: TGTGCCAGCAGGTCGGGGCGAGCCACCTATGGCTACACCTTC. Protein sequence: CASRSGRATYGYTF.

The V gene is TRBV7-6, the J gene TRBJ2-1; 11 bases line up with TRBD2. V lost 3 bases and J lost 4; bases outside the gene matches: 5. In germline, CDR1 is SGHVS, CDR2 FNYEAQ. The CDR3 totals 16 residues. In DNA form, the CDR3 reads TGTGCCAGCAGCTTGCTTAGCGGGGGGGCTTACAATGAGCAGTTCTTC. Its translation is CASSLLSGGAYNEQFF.

The CDR3 DNA follows: TGTGCCAGCAGTCCGGAAACTTATACGCAGTATTTT. Residues: CASSPETYTQYF. This sequence joins TRBV11-2 and TRBJ2-3; D uncertain. V lost 6 bases, J lost 7 bases, and 11 bases lay in between. Per the germline V gene, CDR1 is SGHAT and CDR2 is FQNNGV. The CDR3 runs 12 residues.

The chain joins TRBV7-9 to TRBJ1-5; TRBD1 is a possible D gene (6 bases). Germline V CDR1 and CDR2: SEHNR, FQNEAQ (reference sequence). The CDR3 has 12 residues. Between the trimmed V and J ends, which lost 4 bases and 6 bases, there was a span of 7 bases. The CDR3 spells CASSSQGQPQHF. DNA of the CDR3: TGTGCCAGCAGCTCACAGGGTCAGCCCCAGCATTTT.

This chain joins TRBV13 and TRBJ2-5; D tentatively fits TRBD1 or TRBD2 (5 bases each). Germline V gene sequence: CDR1 PRHDT, CDR2 FYEKMQ (reference sequence). V shed 8 bases and J shed 4 bases, with 17 bases lying between them. This CDR3 comprises 14 residues. The CDR3 loop reads CASAFMRDAETQYF. The CDR3 nucleotides are TGTGCCAGCGCCTTTATGAGGGACGCAGAGACCCAGTACTTC. The whole variable domain, remainder taken from reference TRBV13 and TRBJ2-5, is AAGVIQSPRHLIKEKRETATLKCYPIPRHDTVYWYQQGPGQDPQFLISFYEKMQSDKGSIPDRFSAQQFSDYHSELNMSSLELGDSALYFCASAFMRDAETQYFGPGTRLLVL.

J is TRBJ1-1 and V is TRBV29-1, with TRBD1 matching 7 bases. After removal of 0 bases from V and 4 bases from J, the junction contained 11 bases not matched to a gene. In germline, CDR1 is SQVTM, CDR2 ANQGSEA. The CDR3 is 16 amino acids. The CDR3 DNA is TGCAGCGTTGAAGAGCGGCAGGGGGAATGGTCCACTGAAGCTTTCTTT. This sequence encodes CSVEERQGEWSTEAFF.

This clone was detected only a few times. The rearrangement uses TRBV11-2 and TRBJ2-7; possible D gene TRBD2, 6 bases. V was clipped by 1 base and J by 2 bases, with 9 bases between them. Germline loops: CDR1 SGHAT, CDR2 FQNNGV. The length of the CDR3 is 14 residues. The CDR3 spells CASSLGGGTYEQYF. In DNA form, the CDR3 reads TGTGCCAGCAGCTTAGGTGGGGGGACCTACGAGCAGTACTTC.

The rearrangement uses TRBV27 and TRBJ2-1, with D unclear. This CDR3 is 13 amino acids long. V lost 1 base and J lost 8, with 9 bases in between. Germline CDR1 MNHEY, CDR2 SMNVEV (reference sequence). CDR3 DNA sequence: TGTGCCAGCAGTTTATTCGTACGGGATGAGCAGTTCTTC. This codes for CASSLFVRDEQFF.

This chain connects TRBV30 to TRBJ1-2, with 7 bases identical to TRBD1. The CDR3 sequence is 13 residues long. The J segment lost 4 bases and the V segment lost 2 bases, leaving 4 bases of the junction unmatched. CDR1 GTSNPN and CDR2 SVGIG come from the germline V gene (reference sequence). CDR3 region: CAWSRDSIYGYTF. The CDR3 DNA follows: TGTGCCTGGAGTAGGGACAGCATCTATGGCTACACCTTC.